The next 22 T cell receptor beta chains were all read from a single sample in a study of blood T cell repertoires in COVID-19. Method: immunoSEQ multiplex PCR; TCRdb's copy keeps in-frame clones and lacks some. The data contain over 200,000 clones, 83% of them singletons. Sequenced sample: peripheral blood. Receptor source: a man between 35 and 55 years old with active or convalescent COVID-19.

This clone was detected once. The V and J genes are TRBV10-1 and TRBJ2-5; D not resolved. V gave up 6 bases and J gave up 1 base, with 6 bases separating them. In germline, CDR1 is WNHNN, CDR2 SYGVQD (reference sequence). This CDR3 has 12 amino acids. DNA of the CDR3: TGCGCCAGCAGGGTGGCCCAAGAGACCCAGTACTTC. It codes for CASRVAQETQYF.

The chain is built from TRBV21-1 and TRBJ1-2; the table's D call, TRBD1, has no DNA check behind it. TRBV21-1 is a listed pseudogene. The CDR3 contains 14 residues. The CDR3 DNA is TGTGCCAGCAGCCCAAGACAGGCCTGCTATGGCTACACCTTC. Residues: CASSPRQACYGYTF.

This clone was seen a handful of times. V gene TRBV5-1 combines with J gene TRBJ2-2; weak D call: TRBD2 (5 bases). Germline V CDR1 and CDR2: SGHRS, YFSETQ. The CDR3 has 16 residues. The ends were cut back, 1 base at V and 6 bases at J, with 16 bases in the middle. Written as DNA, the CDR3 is TGCGCCAGCAGCTTGTCTGTCAGGACTGGCCCCGGGGAGCTGTTTTTT. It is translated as CASSLSVRTGPGELFF.

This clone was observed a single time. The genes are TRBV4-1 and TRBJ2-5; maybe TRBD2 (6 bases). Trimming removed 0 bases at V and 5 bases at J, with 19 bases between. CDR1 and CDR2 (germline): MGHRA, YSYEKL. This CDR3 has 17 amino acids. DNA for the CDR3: TGCGCCAGCAGCCAAGATCTACGGGGGAGGCTGAGGGAGACCCAGTACTTC. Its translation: CASSQDLRGRLRETQYF.

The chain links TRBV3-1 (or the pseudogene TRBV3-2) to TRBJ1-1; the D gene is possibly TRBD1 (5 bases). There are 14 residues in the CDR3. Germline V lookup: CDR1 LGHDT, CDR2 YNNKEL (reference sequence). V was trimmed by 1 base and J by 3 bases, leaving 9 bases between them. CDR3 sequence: CASSQVQGDTEAFF. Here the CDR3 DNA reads TGTGCCAGCAGCCAAGTCCAGGGTGACACTGAAGCTTTCTTT.

CDR3 nucleotides: TGTGCCAGCAGCAAAGTTCACTCTAAGGACAGGTTTTTTCACTATGGCTACACCTTC. It codes for CASSKVHSKDRFFHYGYTF. The chain has TRBV21-1 and TRBJ1-2; the table calls TRBD1, which could not be checked here. TRBV21-1 is described as a pseudogene. CDR3 length: 19 amino acids.

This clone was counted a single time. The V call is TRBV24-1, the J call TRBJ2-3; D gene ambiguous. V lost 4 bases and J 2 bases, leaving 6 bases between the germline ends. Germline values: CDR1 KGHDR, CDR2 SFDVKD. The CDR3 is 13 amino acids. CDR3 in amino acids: CATSEPYTDTQYF. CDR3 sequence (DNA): TGTGCCACCAGTGAACCCTACACAGATACGCAGTATTTT.

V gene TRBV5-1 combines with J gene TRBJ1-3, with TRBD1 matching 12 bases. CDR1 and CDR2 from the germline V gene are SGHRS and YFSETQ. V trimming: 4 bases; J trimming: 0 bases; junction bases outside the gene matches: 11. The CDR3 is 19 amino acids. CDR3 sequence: CASSATGTGGLTSGNTIYF. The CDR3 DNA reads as TGCGCCAGCAGCGCCACCGGGACAGGGGGCCTTACCTCTGGAAACACCATATATTTT.

CDR3 amino acids: CAGRQGEGNVLTF. CDR3 bases: TGTGCCGGAAGACAGGGAGAGGGGAATGTCCTGACTTTC. The chain has TRBV5-4 and TRBJ2-6; 7 positions match TRBD1. The germline CDR1 and CDR2 sequences are SGHNT and YYREEE (reference sequence). The trim removed 10 bases at V and 13 bases at J, leaving 14 bases unmatched. The CDR3 is 13 residues long.

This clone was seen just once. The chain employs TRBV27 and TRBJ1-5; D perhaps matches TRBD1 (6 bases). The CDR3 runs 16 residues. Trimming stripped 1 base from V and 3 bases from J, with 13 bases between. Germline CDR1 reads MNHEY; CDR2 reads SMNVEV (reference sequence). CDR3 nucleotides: TGTGCCAGCAGTTTATTCGGGGGGCCAAACAATCAGCCCCAGCATTTT. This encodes CASSLFGGPNNQPQHF.

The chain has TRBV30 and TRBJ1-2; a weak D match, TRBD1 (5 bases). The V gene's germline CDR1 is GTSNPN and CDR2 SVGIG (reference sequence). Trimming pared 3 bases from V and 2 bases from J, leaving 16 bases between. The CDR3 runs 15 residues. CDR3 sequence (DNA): TGTGCCTGGAGACCCCCCTTGGGGCCGAACTATGGCTACACCTTC. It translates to CAWRPPLGPNYGYTF. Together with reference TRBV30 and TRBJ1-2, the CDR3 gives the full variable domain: SQTIHQWPATLVQPVGSPLSLECTVEGTSNPNLYWYRQAAGRGLQLLFYSVGIGQISSEVPQNLSASRPQDRQFILSSKKLLLSDSGFYLCAWRPPLGPNYGYTFGSGTRLTVV.

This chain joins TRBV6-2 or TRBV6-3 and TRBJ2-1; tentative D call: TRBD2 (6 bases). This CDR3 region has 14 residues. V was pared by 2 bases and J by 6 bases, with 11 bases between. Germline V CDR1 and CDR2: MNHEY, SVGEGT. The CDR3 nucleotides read TGTGCCAGCAGTTACGGGGGACTCGTCAATGAGCAGTTCTTC. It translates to CASSYGGLVNEQFF.

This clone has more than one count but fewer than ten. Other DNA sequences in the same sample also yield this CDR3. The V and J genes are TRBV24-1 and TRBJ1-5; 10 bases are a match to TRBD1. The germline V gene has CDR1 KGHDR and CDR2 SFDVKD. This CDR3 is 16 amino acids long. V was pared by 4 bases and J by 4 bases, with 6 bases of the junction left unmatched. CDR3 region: CATSDADRGSNQPQHF. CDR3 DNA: TGTGCCACCAGTGACGCGGACAGGGGGTCGAATCAGCCCCAGCATTTT.

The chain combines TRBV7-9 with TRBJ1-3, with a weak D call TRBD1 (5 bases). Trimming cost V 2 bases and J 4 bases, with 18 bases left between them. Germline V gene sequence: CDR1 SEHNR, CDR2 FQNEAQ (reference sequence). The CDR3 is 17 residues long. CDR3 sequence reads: CASSLMGGARVGNTIYF. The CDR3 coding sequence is TGTGCCAGCAGCTTAATGGGCGGGGCCCGCGTCGGAAACACCATATATTTT.

CDR3 DNA: TGTGCCTGGAGTGCGTTTAGCGGGAGATCGGGCAATGAGCAGTTCTTC. This sequence encodes CAWSAFSGRSGNEQFF. The chain combines TRBV30 with TRBJ2-1; 9 bases fit TRBD2. The CDR3 covers 16 residues. The J segment lost 6 bases and the V segment lost 1 base, leaving 10 bases of the junction unmatched. The germline V gene has CDR1 GTSNPN and CDR2 SVGIG (reference sequence).

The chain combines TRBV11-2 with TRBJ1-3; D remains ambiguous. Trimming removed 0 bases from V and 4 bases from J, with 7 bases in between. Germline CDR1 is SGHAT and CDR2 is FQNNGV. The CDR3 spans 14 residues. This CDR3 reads CASSLDTAGNTIYF. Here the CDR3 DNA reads TGTGCCAGCAGCTTAGACACTGCGGGAAACACCATATATTTT.

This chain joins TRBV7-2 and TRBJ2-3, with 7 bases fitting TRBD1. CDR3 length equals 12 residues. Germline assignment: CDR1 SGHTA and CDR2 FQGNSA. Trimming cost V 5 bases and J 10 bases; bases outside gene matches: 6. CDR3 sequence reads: CASSQDRAAQYF. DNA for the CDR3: TGTGCCAGCAGCCAAGACAGGGCGGCGCAGTATTTT.

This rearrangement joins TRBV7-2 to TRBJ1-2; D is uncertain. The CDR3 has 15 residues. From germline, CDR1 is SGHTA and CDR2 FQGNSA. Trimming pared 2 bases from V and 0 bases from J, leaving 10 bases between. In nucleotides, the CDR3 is TGTGCCAGCAGCTTAAGCGTATCTGCTAACTATGGCTACACCTTC. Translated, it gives CASSLSVSANYGYTF.

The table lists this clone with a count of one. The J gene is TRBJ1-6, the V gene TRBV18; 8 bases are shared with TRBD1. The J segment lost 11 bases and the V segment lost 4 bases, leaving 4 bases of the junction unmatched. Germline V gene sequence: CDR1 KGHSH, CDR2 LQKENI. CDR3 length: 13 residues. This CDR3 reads CASSLDRGTPLHF. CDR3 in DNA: TGTGCCAGCTCACTCGACAGGGGAACACCCCTCCACTTT.

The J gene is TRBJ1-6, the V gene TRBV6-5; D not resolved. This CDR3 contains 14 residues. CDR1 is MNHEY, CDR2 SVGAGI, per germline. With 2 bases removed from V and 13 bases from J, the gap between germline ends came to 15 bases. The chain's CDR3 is CASSYVRSRYPLHF. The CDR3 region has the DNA TGTGCCAGCAGTTACGTTAGGAGCCGTTATCCCCTCCACTTT.

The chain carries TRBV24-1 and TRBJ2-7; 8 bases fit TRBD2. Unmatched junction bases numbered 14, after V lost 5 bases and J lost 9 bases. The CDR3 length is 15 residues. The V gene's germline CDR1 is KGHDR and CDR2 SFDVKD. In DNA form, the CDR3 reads TGTGCCACCAGTGCAAGCGGCGGCGGGGCGGGGGGGCAGTACTTC. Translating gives CATSASGGGAGGQYF.

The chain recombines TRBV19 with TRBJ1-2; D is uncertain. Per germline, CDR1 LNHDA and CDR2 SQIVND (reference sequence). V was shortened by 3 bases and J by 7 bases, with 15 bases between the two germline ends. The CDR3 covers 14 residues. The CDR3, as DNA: TGTGCCAGTAGTATTGCGGGTCGAGGCGGTGGCTACACCTTC. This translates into CASSIAGRGGGYTF.